Listed below are T cell receptor beta chains from one sample, sequenced in a study of cytomegalovirus exposure and HLA in healthy donors. Sequencing was performed with immunoSEQ multiplex PCR; in TCRdb, only in-frame clones are kept and a portion is missing. Counted here are more than 65,000 clones, 60% to 85% occurring once; the ten biggest clones make up 5.5% to 7%. Sequenced: PBMCs. Receptors originate from a man aged 18 to 29 in good health and CMV-seropositive. Each CDR3 is given with its conserved first and last residue. The D gene is left open where the match is weak. Clone size is stated in some rows and not others, as once, few, many or a class when expanded.

TRBJ2-7 | - | TRBD2 | TRBV28 | CASIKLAGGSPYEQYF | TGTGCCAGCATTAAACTAGCGGGAGGCTCCCCCTACGAGCAGTACTTC
TRBJ1-2 | - | - | TRBV25-1 | CASSDAGTFYGYTF | TGTGCCAGCAGCGACGCCGGGACTTTTTATGGCTACACCTTC
TRBJ1-1 | - | - | TRBV7-9 | CASTYGDIPTEAFF | TGTGCCAGCACCTATGGGGACATTCCCACTGAAGCTTTCTTT
TRBJ1-5 | - | - | TRBV4-1 | CASSYLKTENQPQHF | TGCGCCAGCAGCTATTTAAAGACGGAGAATCAGCCCCAGCATTTT
TRBJ2-2 | - | TRBD1 | TRBV7-6 | CASSPETGWGTGELFF | TGTGCCAGCAGCCCCGAGACAGGGTGGGGGACCGGGGAGCTGTTTTTT
TRBJ1-5 | - | - | TRBV19 | CASSIGVDNQPQHF | TGTGCCAGTAGTATAGGCGTAGACAATCAGCCCCAGCATTTT
TRBJ1-4 | - | - | TRBV20-1 | CSAYRVEKLFF | TGCAGTGCGTACAGGGTCGAAAAACTGTTTTTT
TRBJ1-3 | - | - | TRBV6-5 | CASNGGGGRNTIYF | TGTGCCAGCAACGGGGGGGGCGGACGAAACACCATATATTTT
TRBJ2-2 | - | - | TRBV5-1 | CASSHRDWNTGELFF | TGCGCCAGCAGCCACCGGGACTGGAACACCGGGGAGCTGTTTTTT
TRBJ2-1 | - | TRBD2 | TRBV10-2 | CASRDPGTSRNEQFF | TGCGCCAGCAGAGACCCCGGGACTAGCAGGAATGAGCAGTTCTTC
TRBJ2-7 | - | TRBD1 | TRBV7-3 | CASSRTGSEQYF | TGTGCCAGCAGCCGGACAGGGTCCGAGCAGTACTTC
TRBJ2-7 | once | TRBD2 | TRBV28 | CASSSGTSQQYF | TGTGCCAGCAGTTCCGGGACTAGCCAGCAGTACTTC
TRBJ2-5 | once | - | TRBV10-1 | CASSESGSLGTQYF | TGCGCCAGCAGTGAGTCTGGCAGCCTAGGGACCCAGTACTTC
TRBJ1-1 | - | - | TRBV6-5 | CASRRGGNTEAFF | TGTGCCAGCAGGCGGGGGGGAAACACTGAAGCTTTCTTT
TRBJ2-7 | - | - | TRBV19 | CASSGTSSYEQYF | TGTGCCAGTAGTGGGACAAGCTCCTACGAGCAGTACTTC
TRBJ2-5 | few | TRBD1 | TRBV5-4 | CASSYDRGVLYF | TGTGCCAGCAGCTATGACAGGGGGGTATTGTACTTC
TRBJ2-5 | once | - | TRBV11-3 | CASSLVALDSRLVETQYF | TGTGCCAGCAGCTTAGTCGCCTTAGACAGTCGCCTCGTGGAGACCCAGTACTTC
TRBJ1-6 | once | TRBD1 | TRBV4-1 | CASSHSQGGSYNSPLHF | TGCGCCAGCAGCCATTCACAGGGGGGCTCCTATAATTCACCCCTCCACTTT
TRBJ2-7 | - | TRBD1 | TRBV10-3 | CATRDRGGEQYF | TGTGCCACGCGGGACAGGGGAGGCGAGCAGTACTTC
TRBJ2-7 | - | - | TRBV5-1 | CASSPGDEQYF | TGCGCCAGCAGCCCCGGGGACGAGCAGTACTTC
TRBJ2-1 | - | - | TRBV6-5 | CASSYPRRGNNEQFF | TGTGCCAGCAGTTACCCCAGACGGGGGAACAATGAGCAGTTCTTC
TRBJ2-7 | - | TRBD2 | TRBV9 | CASSVAPAGDHEQYF | TGTGCCAGCAGCGTAGCGCCAGCGGGAGATCACGAGCAGTACTTC
TRBJ2-7 | - | - | TRBV6-1 | CASSEVAGGLYEQYF | TGTGCCAGCAGTGAAGTGGCAGGGGGACTCTACGAGCAGTACTTC
TRBJ2-7 | - | TRBD1 | TRBV29-1 | CSVDRQGRLDEQYF | TGCAGCGTTGATCGACAGGGGAGGTTGGACGAGCAGTACTTC
TRBJ1-5 | - | TRBD1 | TRBV19 | CASSAGTVNQPQHF | TGTGCCAGTAGTGCTGGGACAGTCAATCAGCCCCAGCATTTT
TRBJ2-7 | - | - | TRBV25-1 | CASSEFQNTNYEQYF | TGTGCCAGCAGTGAGTTTCAGAACACCAACTACGAGCAGTACTTC
TRBJ1-2 | - | - | TRBV5-4 | CASSRSGEWYTF | TGTGCCAGCAGCCGCTCGGGGGAGTGGTACACCTTC
TRBJ2-2 | - | - | TRBV6-5 | CASSWWGGTGELFF | TGTGCCAGCAGTTGGTGGGGAGGCACCGGGGAGCTGTTTTTT
TRBJ2-1 | - | TRBD1 | TRBV9 | CASSVQQGALNEQFF | TGTGCCAGCAGCGTGCAACAGGGGGCATTGAATGAGCAGTTCTTC
TRBJ2-5 | - | TRBD2 | TRBV5-1 | CASSRTGLAGIGETQYF | TGCGCCAGCAGCCGAACTGGACTAGCGGGAATTGGAGAGACCCAGTACTTC
TRBJ1-3 | medium-sized | - | TRBV7-9 | CASSFLAGGSGNTIYF | TGTGCCAGCAGCTTCCTCGCCGGGGGCTCTGGAAACACCATATATTTT
TRBJ2-1 | - | TRBD2 | TRBV6-5 | CASSWTSGSLNEQFF | TGTGCCAGCAGTTGGACTAGCGGGAGCCTCAATGAGCAGTTCTTC
TRBJ1-5 | - | - | TRBV11-2 | CASSLVGGTNQPQHF | TGTGCCAGCAGCTTAGTTGGGGGGACCAATCAGCCCCAGCATTTT
TRBJ2-1 | - | TRBD1 | TRBV6-5 | CASSPQGAILNEQFF | TGTGCCAGCAGTCCGCAGGGGGCGATCCTGAATGAGCAGTTCTTC
TRBJ2-1 | - | - | TRBV27 | CASRQVSYNEQFF | TGTGCCAGCAGACAGGTTTCCTACAATGAGCAGTTCTTC
TRBJ2-1 | once | - | TRBV4-1 | CASSQAGISGNSYNEQFF | TGCGCCAGCAGCCAAGCTGGGATAAGCGGAAACTCCTACAATGAGCAGTTCTTC
TRBJ2-1 | - | - | TRBV7-8 | CASSFEEGYNEQFF | TGTGCCAGCAGCTTCGAAGAGGGATACAATGAGCAGTTCTTC
TRBJ1-1 | - | - | TRBV6-6 | CASSPGSPEAFF | TGTGCCAGCAGCCCGGGGAGCCCTGAAGCTTTCTTT
TRBJ1-1 | - | TRBD1 | TRBV5-1 | CASSSGQPNTEAFF | TGCGCCAGCAGCTCGGGACAGCCGAACACTGAAGCTTTCTTT
TRBJ1-1 | - | - | TRBV6-5 | CASSYTGGGADTEAFF | TGTGCCAGCAGTTACACTGGTGGGGGGGCGGACACTGAAGCTTTCTTT
TRBJ1-5 | - | - | TRBV6-6 | CASSPPQGGSQPQHF | TGTGCCAGCAGCCCCCCTCAGGGAGGTTCTCAGCCCCAGCACTTT
TRBJ1-1 | - | - | TRBV28 | CASRERNTEAFF | TGTGCCAGCAGGGAGAGGAACACTGAAGCTTTCTTT
TRBJ2-3 | - | TRBD1 | TRBV27 | CASSLIPRGPYSTSTDTQYF | TGTGCCAGCAGTTTAATCCCCAGGGGGCCTTACTCCACTAGCACAGATACGCAGTATTTT